This TCR beta chain appears in the sequencing data of a study of T cell responses to AZD1222 COVID-19 vaccine. Regarding this clone: Its antigen is unknown.

The germline CDR1 and CDR2 sequences are MDHEN and SYDVKM. The CDR3 spans 15 residues. V was pared by 6 bases and J by 3 bases, with 11 bases of the junction left unmatched. The assay was immunoSEQ multiplex PCR, and TCRdb's table has in-frame clones only and misses some. The sample includes about 48,000 clones, about 89% of them seen just once. Study-level findings and limits: Only a handful of AZD1222 recipients tested seropositive at baseline.

This sequence joins TRBV28 and TRBJ2-7; 7 nucleotides line up with TRBD2. This TCR came from an adult who received the AZD1222 COVID-19 vaccine. Sequenced material: peripheral blood, taken 28 days after the second AZD1222 dose. The CDR3: CASSPQGGVSYEQYF. CDR3 coding DNA: TGTGCCAGCAGCCCCCAGGGAGGGGTAAGCTACGAGCAGTACTTC.